A single sample is the source of the 21 T cell receptor beta chains below, sequenced in a study of CD8+ T cells in alopecia areata. A panel of CD4, CD8alpha, NKG2D, NKG2ACE and other markers served to sort pooled cutaneous lymph node cells. Following extraction, RNA underwent reverse transcription to cDNA, which served as the sequencing template. The assay was immunoSEQ multiplex PCR, and TCRdb's table has in-frame clones only and misses some. The repertoire consists of 200,000 to 300,000 clones, none detected only once. Sequencing input: CD4+ T cells sorted from a lymph node. These receptors were taken from a C3H/HeJ mouse with alopecia areata. The strain's MHC haplotype is H2-k.

For this clone: Gene names and germline match the mouse. The CDR3 is cut off 4 residues early in the read; its end comes from the germline J gene. The sample has other DNA sequences that encode this CDR3 too. The chain recombines TRBV19 with TRBJ2-7; the match to TRBD1 covers 7 bases. Trimming removed 3 bases from V and 3 bases from J; junction bases left unmatched: 3. Germline V lookup: CDR1 FNHDT, CDR2 SITEND (reference sequence). CDR3 size: 13 residues. CDR3 protein: CASSSGTDYEQYF. Incomplete CDR3 DNA: TGTGCCAGCAGTAGCGGGACAGACTAT.

This clone has only a few counts. The genes are named according to mouse. The observed sequence ends 4 residues before the CDR3 terminus, with the missing tail filled in from the germline J gene. The V gene is TRBV1, the J gene TRBJ2-3; the match to TRBD2 covers 9 bases. The CDR3 consists of 15 residues. Per the germline V gene, CDR1 is NSQYPW and CDR2 is LRSPGD (reference sequence). The CDR3 loop is CTCSADLDWGETLYF. The sequenced part of the CDR3 DNA is TGCACCTGCAGTGCAGATCTGGACTGGGGAGAA.

Notes on this clone: Gene names are mouse gene names. The CDR3 end falls 4 residues outside the read, so it is completed with the germline J gene. The chain uses TRBV5 and TRBJ2-2, with 7 bases fitting TRBD1. J lost 4 bases, V lost 0 bases, and 5 bases had no gene match. The CDR3 covers 16 residues. CDR1 and CDR2 from the germline V gene are LGHNA and YNLKQL (reference sequence). The CDR3 loop reads CASSQDSGTATGQLYF. The CDR3 bases that were read are TGTGCCAGCAGCCAAGATTCCGGGACAGCCACCGGG.

This clone was found a few times. The gene names given are mouse names. The read terminates 4 residues ahead of where the CDR3 ends, so the germline J gene completes it. This sample includes further DNA sequences coding for the same CDR3. J is TRBJ2-4 and V is TRBV1, with 12 bases identical to TRBD2. Germline V gene data show CDR1 as NSQYPW and CDR2 as LRSPGD (reference sequence). The CDR3 length is 14 residues. The CDR3 DNA, read in part, is TGCACCTGCAGTGGGACTGGGGGGGAAAAC. Translating it yields CTCSGTGGEN. The full-length CDR3 reads as CTCSGTGGENTLYF.

A few counts support this clone. Genes and germline come from the mouse. The observed sequence ends 4 residues before the CDR3 terminus, with the missing tail filled in from the germline J gene. V and J are TRBV19 and TRBJ2-4, with 7 bases matching TRBD2. The CDR3 is 11 residues long. Germline lookup yields CDR1 FNHDT and CDR2 SITEND (reference sequence). CDR3: CASRLGNTLYF. The sequenced part of the CDR3 DNA is TGTGCCAGCAGACTGGGGAAC. The full variable domain, in which reference TRBV19 and TRBJ2-4 provide the parts outside the CDR3, is GGIITQTPKFLIGQEGQKLTLKCQQNFNHDTMYWYRQDSGKGLRLIYYSITENDLQKGDLSEGYDASREKKSSFSLTVTSAQKNEMAVFLCASRLGNTLYFGAGTRLSVL.

This clone was counted between two and nine times. The genes and germline here are from mouse. The CDR3 is cut off 4 residues early in the read; its end comes from the germline J gene. V gene TRBV1 combines with J gene TRBJ1-2; 9 bases agree with TRBD1. CDR1 and CDR2 from the germline V gene are NSQYPW and LRSPGD (reference sequence). This CDR3 spans 14 amino acids. V was clipped by 6 bases and J by 0 bases; unmatched bases: 2. CDR3: CTCRRDRANSDYTF. CDR3 bases read: TGCACCTGCAGGCGGGACAGGGCAAACTCC.

This clone was seen more than once but under ten times. All gene names here are mouse names. The observed sequence ends 4 residues before the CDR3 terminus, with the missing tail filled in from the germline J gene. Other DNA sequences in the same sample also yield this CDR3. This rearrangement joins TRBV1 to TRBJ2-7, with D unclear. This CDR3 contains 14 residues. The V gene lost 0 bases and the J gene lost 0 bases, with 6 bases spanning the gap. From germline, CDR1 is NSQYPW and CDR2 LRSPGD (reference sequence). The CDR3 protein is CTCSAESSSYEQYF. The CDR3 bases that were read are TGCACCTGCAGTGCAGAATCCAGCTCCTAT.

This clone was detected many times. The genes and germline here are from mouse. The read comes to an end 4 residues before the CDR3 does, leaving the germline J gene to fill in the end. The same CDR3 can be traced to other DNA sequences in this sample. The chain couples TRBV13-1 to TRBJ2-7; the match to TRBD2 covers 9 bases. Germline V gene lookup returns CDR1 NSHNY and CDR2 SYGAGN. This CDR3 contains 14 residues. Germline trimming cut 0 bases from V and 2 bases from J; bases unmatched to any gene: 0. This chain's CDR3 is CASSDAGGAYEQYF. The sequenced part of the CDR3 DNA is TGTGCCAGCAGTGATGCTGGGGGGGCCTAT.

Points on this clone: Gene names follow the mouse nomenclature. The CDR3 goes on 4 residues after the read ends, and that part is filled in from the germline J gene. The gene calls are TRBV19 and TRBJ1-2; weak D call: TRBD1 (5 bases). CDR3 length equals 14 residues. The germline V gene encodes CDR1 FNHDT and CDR2 SITEND (reference sequence). V shed 5 bases and J shed 0 bases, with 11 bases lying between them. The CDR3 loop is CASRPDIANSDYTF. CDR3 DNA, as far as it was read: TGTGCCAGCAGACCGGACATTGCAAACTCC.

This clone was counted at least ten times. Mouse names are used for the genes. The read falls 4 residues short of the CDR3 end, and the missing part is taken from the germline J gene. Other DNA sequences in the sample encode the same CDR3. This rearrangement joins TRBV5 to TRBJ2-2, with TRBD1 identical over 8 bases. The germline V gene encodes CDR1 LGHNA and CDR2 YNLKQL (reference sequence). The CDR3 extends over 15 amino acids. V lost 3 bases to trimming and J lost 0 bases; unmatched junction nucleotides: 0. CDR3 DNA, as far as it was read: TGTGCCAGCAGCCAGACAGGGGCAAACACCGGG. Translating gives CASSQTGANTG. The entire CDR3 protein reads CASSQTGANTGQLYF.

This clone was counted only a few times. Here the gene names and germline are mouse. CDR3 bases read: TGTGCCAGCGGCCTTCCCGGGACAGGGGGCGCGGGTAATTCGCCC. It encodes CASGLPGTGGAGNSP. The whole CDR3 region reads CASGLPGTGGAGNSPLYF. V is TRBV13-2 and J is TRBJ1-6; 12 nucleotides align to TRBD1. From the germline J gene comes the end of the CDR3, since the read stops 3 residues before it. TRBJ1-6 is annotated as an ORF whose role is uncertain. CDR1 is NNHNN and CDR2 is SYGAGS in the germline V gene (reference sequence). The CDR3 has 18 amino acids. V shed 5 bases and J 6 bases; nucleotides not matched to a gene: 12.

This clone was seen only a few times. The germline and genes are mouse ones. The observed sequence ends 4 residues before the CDR3 terminus, with the missing tail filled in from the germline J gene. The genes are TRBV1 and TRBJ2-4; 9 bases line up with TRBD2. The CDR3 runs 14 residues. CDR1 and CDR2 (germline): NSQYPW, LRSPGD (reference sequence). The CDR3 bases that were read are TGCACCTGCAGTGATTCTGGGGGGGAAAAC. It specifies CTCSDSGGEN. The full CDR3 sequence reads CTCSDSGGENTLYF.

A few counts support this clone. Gene names are mouse gene names. The read terminates 4 residues ahead of where the CDR3 ends, so the germline J gene completes it. The V gene is TRBV13-1, the J gene TRBJ1-2; possibly TRBD1 for D (6 bases). V was pared by 5 bases and J by 0 bases, with 11 bases between. The germline V gene encodes CDR1 NSHNY and CDR2 SYGAGN. The CDR3 is made up of 14 amino acids. CDR3 DNA (partial): TGTGCCAGCAGGAGAGGGACATCAAACTCC. Its translation: CASRRGTSNS. In full, the CDR3 is CASRRGTSNSDYTF.

A remark on this clone: Gene names refer to mouse genes. This CDR3 is CASSQPGQGTGTGQLYF. The covered CDR3 bases are TGTGCCAGCAGCCAGCCGGGACAGGGGACGGGCACCGGG. The chain is built from TRBV5 and TRBJ2-2; 10 bases align to TRBD1. The read ends 4 residues shy of where the CDR3 ends; the end is completed using the germline J gene. CDR1 and CDR2 from the germline V gene are LGHNA and YNLKQL (reference sequence). Trimming cost V 3 bases and J 4 bases; bases outside gene matches: 8. The CDR3 totals 17 residues.

As regards this clone: Germline and genes here are mouse. The CDR3 end is not reached by the read, which stops 4 residues before it; the germline J gene fills it in. The V gene is TRBV13-3, the J gene TRBJ1-2; TRBD1 aligns across 7 bases. CDR1 is NNHDY, CDR2 SYVADS, per germline. The CDR3 totals 14 residues. Trimming took 3 bases from V and 0 from J; bases not matched to a gene: 2. The sequenced part of the CDR3 DNA is TGTGCCAGCAGTGGGACAGGAACAAACTCC. Amino acid sequence: CASSGTGTNS. The entire CDR3 protein is CASSGTGTNSDYTF.

This clone was counted between two and nine times. The gene names given are mouse names. The read halts 4 residues ahead of the CDR3 end, with the missing end drawn from the germline J gene. The V gene is TRBV13-1, the J gene TRBJ1-1; 7 bases agree with TRBD1. In germline, CDR1 is NSHNY, CDR2 SYGAGN. CDR3 length equals 13 residues. CDR3 protein: CASSETGRTEVFF. Incomplete CDR3 DNA: TGTGCCAGCAGTGAGACAGGGCGGACA.

In regard to this clone: Genes and germline come from the mouse. The read terminates 4 residues before the CDR3 end, so the remaining end is supplied by the germline J gene. This sequence joins TRBV13-1 and TRBJ2-1; 9 positions agree with TRBD2. Germline CDR1 and CDR2: NSHNY and SYGAGN. This CDR3 comprises 16 residues. J lost 0 bases, V lost 6 bases, and 7 bases had no gene match. The CDR3 loop reads CASNRLGANNYAEQFF. CDR3 DNA (partial): TGTGCCAGCAACAGACTGGGGGCTAATAACTATGCT.

Comments on this clone: Germline and genes here are mouse. Read coverage stops 4 residues before the CDR3 terminus; the germline J gene supplies the remainder. The chain employs TRBV5 and TRBJ2-1, with D possibly matching TRBD2 (6 bases). The germline CDR1 and CDR2 sequences are LGHNA and YNLKQL (reference sequence). The CDR3 consists of 15 residues. V gave up 3 bases and J gave up 0 bases, with 9 bases separating them. CDR3: CASSHDWHNYAEQFF. Partial CDR3 DNA: TGTGCCAGCAGCCACGACTGGCATAACTATGCT.

A word on this clone: Mouse gene names and germline throughout. The read ends 4 residues early relative to the CDR3; the germline J gene fills the gap. Other nucleotide sequences in the sample specify the same CDR3. The rearrangement joins TRBV31 to TRBJ2-7, with D tentatively TRBD1 (6 bases). Germline CDR1 is GKSSPN and CDR2 is SITVG. The CDR3 covers 12 residues. The CDR3 region is CAWSLGQYEQYF. Partial CDR3 DNA: TGTGCCTGGAGTCTAGGACAGTAT. Complete variable domain (other parts from reference TRBV31 and TRBJ2-7): AQTIHQWPVAEIKAVGSPLSLGCTIKGKSSPNLYWYWQATGGTLQQLFYSITVGQVESVVQLNLSASRPKDDQFILSTEKLLLSHSGFYLCAWSLGQYEQYFGPGTRLTVL.

As for this clone: Gene labels here are mouse ones. The CDR3 end falls 4 residues outside the read, so it is completed with the germline J gene. The J gene is TRBJ2-3, the V gene TRBV5; D is perhaps TRBD1 (5 bases). Germline V gene data show CDR1 as LGHNA and CDR2 as YNLKQL (reference sequence). This CDR3 has 16 amino acids. The V and J ends lost 0 bases and 0 bases respectively, with 10 bases between them. The covered CDR3 bases are TGTGCCAGCAGCCAAGAGCAGGGAGGAAGTGCAGAA. The encoded protein is CASSQEQGGSAE. The complete CDR3 reads CASSQEQGGSAETLYF.

Worth noting for this clone: Gene names are the mouse ones. The read gets to within 4 residues of the CDR3 end, and the germline J gene fills in the rest. The V and J genes are TRBV19 and TRBJ2-3; tentatively, D is TRBD1 (6 bases). CDR3 length: 18 residues. Looked up from germline, CDR1 is FNHDT and CDR2 is SITEND (reference sequence). V lost 2 bases and J lost 2, with 21 bases in between. This CDR3 is CASSIRGRGDLFAETLYF. The CDR3 DNA, read in part, is TGTGCCAGCAGTATTAGGGGCAGGGGAGATTTATTTGCAGAA.